A single sample gave rise to the 3 T cell receptor beta chains below, sequenced in a study of CD8 T cells in Susac syndrome (dated by TCRdb to between 2019 and 2020). Libraries were constructed by the immunoSEQ multiplex PCR assay. RNA was extracted with the RNeasy kit and roughly 0.45 to 1 ug was reverse transcribed using random hexamers. TCRdb reprocessed the public reads (quality trimming at Q25 with fastp, clone calling with MiXCR) and kept in-frame beta chains. Records with the same CDR3 protein are collapsed into one entry carrying the most frequent genes and DNA. For this sample the table gives more than 200,000 distinct CDR3 sequences, of which 80% to 95% were detected only once. About 0.13% of the sample is taken by the ten largest. Material: CD8+ T cells from PBMCs. The receptors derive from a human donor with multiple sclerosis.

The chain carries TRBV4-1 and TRBJ2-1, with 7 bases lining up with TRBD2. Per germline, CDR1 MGHRA and CDR2 YSYEKL. The CDR3 covers 14 residues. V was pared by 4 bases and J by 10 bases, with 10 bases of the junction left unmatched. DNA of the CDR3: TGCGCCAGCAGCCCCCACAGCGGGGAAGGGGAGCAGTTCTTC. This sequence encodes CASSPHSGEGEQFF.

The chain carries TRBV3-1 and TRBJ1-6, with D unresolved. V was cut by 3 bases and J by 6 bases, with 12 bases left in between. CDR1 is LGHDT, CDR2 YNNKEL, per germline (reference sequence). The CDR3 runs to 15 residues. CDR3 DNA sequence: TGTGCCAGCAGCCAGGGCCGCCCCGGTAATTCACCCCTCCACTTT. Protein product: CASSQGRPGNSPLHF. Together with reference TRBV3-1 and TRBJ1-6, the CDR3 gives the full variable domain: DTAVSQTPKYLVTQMGNDKSIKCEQNLGHDTMYWYKQDSKKFLKIMFSYNNKELIINETVPNRFSPKSPDKAHLNLHINSLELGDSAVYFCASSQGRPGNSPLHFGNGTRLTVT.

The V call is TRBV6-2 or TRBV6-3, the J call TRBJ2-1, with TRBD2 identical over 15 bases. CDR3 length: 18 amino acids. CDR1 and CDR2 (germline): MNHEY, SVGEGT. V shed 2 bases and J 7 bases; nucleotides not matched to a gene: 9. The CDR3 loop is CASSYVGTSGRNLNEQFF. DNA for the CDR3: TGTGCCAGCAGTTACGTGGGGACTAGCGGGAGGAATTTGAATGAGCAGTTCTTC.